This is a list of T cell receptor beta chains from one sample in a study of preoperative IRX-2 immunotherapy in early breast cancer. Assay: immunoSEQ multiplex PCR; the TCRdb copy retains only in-frame clones and omits some. This table holds around 28,000 clones, 78% found once. The sequences come from lymph node tissue, collected before IRX-2 immunotherapy. The receptors stem from a human donor with breast cancer. CDR3s include the opening cysteine and the closing phenylalanine or tryptophan. D genes are given only for firm matches.

d_gene	v_gene	j_gene	CDR3aa
TRBD1	TRBV19	TRBJ1-2	CATRLGQSYYGYTF
TRBD1	TRBV11-3	TRBJ1-2	CASSSRDRSGYGYTF
TRBD1	TRBV6-1	TRBJ1-3	CASSEAAGGYGNTIYF
-	TRBV6-8	TRBJ1-1	CASSYTQTVNTEAFF
TRBD2	TRBV6-8	TRBJ2-1	CASSLTLAGLYNEQFF
-	TRBV29-1	TRBJ2-3	CSVGLLLASRDTQYF
TRBD2	TRBV6-8	TRBJ2-7	CASSRSLPLAGTYEQYF
TRBD2	TRBV6-8	TRBJ2-1	CASSYRLAGGSYNEQFF
-	TRBV6-8	TRBJ1-3	CASSYSNPRAGNTIYF
TRBD1	TRBV28	TRBJ1-4	CASSSPDREKLFF
TRBD1	TRBV7-6	TRBJ2-1	CASSPDRVSYNEQFF
-	TRBV6-8	TRBJ1-4	CASSYTWTELNEKLFF
-	TRBV28	TRBJ1-1	CASSFWVNTEAFF
-	TRBV10-2	TRBJ1-5	CASSEMGGSQPQHF
TRBD1	TRBV23-1	TRBJ2-1	CASSQSTGTASYNEQFF
TRBD2	TRBV7-1	TRBJ2-3	CASSLAAGDTQYF
-	TRBV6-8	TRBJ2-7	CASSYLPTSYEQYF
-	TRBV7-4	TRBJ2-3	CASSLERLDTQYF
-	TRBV30	TRBJ1-5	CAWSVGRGGSNQPQHF
-	TRBV6-8	TRBJ1-3	CATQWIGKMTGNSGNTIYF
-	TRBV29-1	TRBJ2-1	CSVEARQWNEQFF
-	TRBV6-8	TRBJ1-2	CASSKAGALGYGYTF
-	TRBV28	TRBJ2-7	CASSFPGEQVLKYF
-	TRBV15	TRBJ1-4	CATSRDPSPNEKLFF
TRBD2	TRBV19	TRBJ2-5	CASSPSGLQETQYF
-	TRBV11-3	TRBJ1-4	CASSLSLRDEKLFF
-	TRBV19	TRBJ2-7	CASKFVGSYEQYF
-	TRBV28	TRBJ2-7	CASSSPKSPGYEQYF